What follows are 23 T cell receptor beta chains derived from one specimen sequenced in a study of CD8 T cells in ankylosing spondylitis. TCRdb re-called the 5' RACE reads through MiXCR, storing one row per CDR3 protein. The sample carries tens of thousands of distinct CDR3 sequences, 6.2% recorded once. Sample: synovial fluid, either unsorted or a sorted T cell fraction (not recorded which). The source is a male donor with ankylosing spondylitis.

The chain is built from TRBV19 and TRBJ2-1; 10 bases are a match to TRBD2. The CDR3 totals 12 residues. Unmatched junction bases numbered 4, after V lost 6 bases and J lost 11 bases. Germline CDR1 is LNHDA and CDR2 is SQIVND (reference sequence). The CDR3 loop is CASSETSGQQFF. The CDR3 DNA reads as TGTGCCAGTAGCGAGACTAGCGGGCAGCAGTTCTTC.

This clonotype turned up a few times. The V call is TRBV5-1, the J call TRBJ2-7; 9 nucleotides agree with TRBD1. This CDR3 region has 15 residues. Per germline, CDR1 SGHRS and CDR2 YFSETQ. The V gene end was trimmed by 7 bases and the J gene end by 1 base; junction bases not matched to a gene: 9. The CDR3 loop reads CASAVTGGTSYEQYF. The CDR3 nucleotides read TGCGCCAGCGCAGTCACAGGGGGCACGTCCTACGAGCAGTACTTC.

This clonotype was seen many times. DNA for the CDR3: TGCAGTGCTAGAGATGAGGGCTCGTCTGGGGCCAACGTCCTGACTTTC. Translated, it gives CSARDEGSSGANVLTF. The V call is TRBV20-1, the J call TRBJ2-6; D is perhaps TRBD2 (5 bases). CDR1 and CDR2 from the germline V gene are DFQATT and SNEGSKA (reference sequence). V lost 0 bases, J lost 1 base, and 10 bases lay in between. This CDR3 region has 16 residues.

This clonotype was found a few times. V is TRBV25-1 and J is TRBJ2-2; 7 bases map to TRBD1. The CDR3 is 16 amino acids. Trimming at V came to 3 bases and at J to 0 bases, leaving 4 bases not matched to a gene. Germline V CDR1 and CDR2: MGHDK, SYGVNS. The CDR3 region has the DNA TGTGCCAGCAGTGATGGGACAGCTGCGAACACCGGGGAGCTGTTTTTT. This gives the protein CASSDGTAANTGELFF.

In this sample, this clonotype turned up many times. As DNA, the CDR3 is TGCAGTGCTAGTCCCCCCGGGACTAGCGGGAGGGACCCCTACGAGCAGTACTTC. Its translation: CSASPPGTSGRDPYEQYF. The chain employs TRBV20-1 and TRBJ2-7; 16 positions match TRBD2. The CDR3 spans 18 residues. Per the germline V gene, CDR1 is DFQATT and CDR2 is SNEGSKA (reference sequence). V lost 3 bases to trimming and J lost 2 bases; unmatched junction nucleotides: 10.

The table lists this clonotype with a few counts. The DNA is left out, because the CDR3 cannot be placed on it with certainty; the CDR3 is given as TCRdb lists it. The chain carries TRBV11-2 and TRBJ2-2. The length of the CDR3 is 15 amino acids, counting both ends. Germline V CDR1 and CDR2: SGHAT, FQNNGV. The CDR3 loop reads CASSFNEAAGELFFF.

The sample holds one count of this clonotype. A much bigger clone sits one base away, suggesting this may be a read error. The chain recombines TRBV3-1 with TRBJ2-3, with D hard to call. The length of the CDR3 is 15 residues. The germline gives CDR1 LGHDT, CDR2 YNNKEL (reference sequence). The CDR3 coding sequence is TGTGCCACCAGCCAGTTTCAGATTCCCACAGATACGCAGTATTTT. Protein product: CATSQFQIPTDTQYF.

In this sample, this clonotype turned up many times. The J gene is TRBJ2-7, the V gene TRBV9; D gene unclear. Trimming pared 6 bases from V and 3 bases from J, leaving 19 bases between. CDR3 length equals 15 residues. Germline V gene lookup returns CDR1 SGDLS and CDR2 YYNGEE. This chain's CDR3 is CASNVAGEQNYEQYF. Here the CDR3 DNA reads TGTGCCAGCAATGTTGCCGGCGAACAGAACTACGAGCAGTACTTC.

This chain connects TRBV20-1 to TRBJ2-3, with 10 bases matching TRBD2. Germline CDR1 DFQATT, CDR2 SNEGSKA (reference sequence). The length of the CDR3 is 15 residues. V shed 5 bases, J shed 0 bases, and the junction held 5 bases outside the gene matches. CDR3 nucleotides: TGCAGTGCTCCACTAGCGGGAACTAGCACAGATACGCAGTATTTT. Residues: CSAPLAGTSTDTQYF.

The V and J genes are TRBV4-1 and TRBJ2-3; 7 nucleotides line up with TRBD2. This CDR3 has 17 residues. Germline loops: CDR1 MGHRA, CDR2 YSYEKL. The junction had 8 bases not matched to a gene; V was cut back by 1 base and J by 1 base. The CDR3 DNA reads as TGCGCCAGCAGCCAAGTCCGTAGCGGGTGGGGCACAGATACGCAGTATTTT. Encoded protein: CASSQVRSGWGTDTQYF.

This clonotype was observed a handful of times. CDR3 coding DNA: TGTGCCAGCAGTTACTCGGGACGGGGCACTGAAGCTTTCTTT. Translating it yields CASSYSGRGTEAFF. The V gene is TRBV6-5, the J gene TRBJ1-1, with D possibly being TRBD1 (5 bases). V was trimmed by 0 bases and J by 4 bases, leaving 9 bases between them. Germline lookup yields CDR1 MNHEY and CDR2 SVGAGI. This CDR3 contains 14 residues.

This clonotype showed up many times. The DNA for the CDR3 is TGCAGTGCTAGAGATTGGGTGAGAGGCGACCAGCCCCAGCATTTT. It translates to CSARDWVRGDQPQHF. The chain couples TRBV20-1 to TRBJ1-5; D not resolved. V was cut by 0 bases and J by 7 bases, with 16 bases left in between. In germline, CDR1 is DFQATT, CDR2 SNEGSKA (reference sequence). This CDR3 contains 15 residues.

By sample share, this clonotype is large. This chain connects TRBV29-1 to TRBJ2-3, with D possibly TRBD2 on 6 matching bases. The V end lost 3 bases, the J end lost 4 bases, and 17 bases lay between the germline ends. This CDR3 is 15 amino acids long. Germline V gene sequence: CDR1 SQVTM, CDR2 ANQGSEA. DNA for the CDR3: TGCAGCGTTGATGAGAGCGGGTCTCAGGCAGATACGCAGTATTTT. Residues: CSVDESGSQADTQYF.

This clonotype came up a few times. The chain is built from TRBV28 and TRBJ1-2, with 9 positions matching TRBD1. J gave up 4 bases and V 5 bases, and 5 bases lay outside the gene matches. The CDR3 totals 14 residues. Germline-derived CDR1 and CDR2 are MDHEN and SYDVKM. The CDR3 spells CASSIPGQGYGYTF. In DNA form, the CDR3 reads TGTGCCAGCAGTATCCCGGGACAGGGCTATGGCTACACCTTC.

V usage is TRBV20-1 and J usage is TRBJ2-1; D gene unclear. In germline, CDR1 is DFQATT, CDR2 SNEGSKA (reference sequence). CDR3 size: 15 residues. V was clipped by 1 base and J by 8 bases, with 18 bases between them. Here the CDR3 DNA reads TGCAGTGCTAGAGGTAGGGTCTCCCTACGGGATGAGCAGTTCTTC. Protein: CSARGRVSLRDEQFF.

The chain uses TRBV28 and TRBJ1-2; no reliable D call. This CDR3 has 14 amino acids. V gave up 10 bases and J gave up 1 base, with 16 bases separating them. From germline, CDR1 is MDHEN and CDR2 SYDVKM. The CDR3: CATFLGGYNYGYTF. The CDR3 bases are TGTGCCACCTTCTTGGGTGGGTATAACTATGGCTACACCTTC.

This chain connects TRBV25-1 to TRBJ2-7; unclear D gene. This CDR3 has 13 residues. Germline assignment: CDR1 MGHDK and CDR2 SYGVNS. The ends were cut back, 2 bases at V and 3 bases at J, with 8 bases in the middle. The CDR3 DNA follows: TGTGCCAGCAGTGAACCCCGCCACTACGAGCAGTACTTC. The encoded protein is CASSEPRHYEQYF.

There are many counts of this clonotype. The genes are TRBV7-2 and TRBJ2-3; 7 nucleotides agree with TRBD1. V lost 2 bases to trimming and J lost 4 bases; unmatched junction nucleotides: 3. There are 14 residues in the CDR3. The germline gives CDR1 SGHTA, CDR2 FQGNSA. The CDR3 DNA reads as TGTGCCAGCAGCTTATTCCAGGGGGCAGATACGCAGTATTTT. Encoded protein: CASSLFQGADTQYF.

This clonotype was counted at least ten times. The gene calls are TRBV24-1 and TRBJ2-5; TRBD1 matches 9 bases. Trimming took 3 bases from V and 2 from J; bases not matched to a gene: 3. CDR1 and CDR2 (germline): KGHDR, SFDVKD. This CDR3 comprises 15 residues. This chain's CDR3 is CATSDPGQGQETQYF. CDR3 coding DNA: TGTGCCACCAGTGATCCGGGACAGGGTCAAGAGACCCAGTACTTC.

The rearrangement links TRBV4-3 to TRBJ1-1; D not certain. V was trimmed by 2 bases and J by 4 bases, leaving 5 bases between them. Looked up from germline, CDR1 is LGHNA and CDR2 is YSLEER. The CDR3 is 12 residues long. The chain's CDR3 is CASSQWATEAFF. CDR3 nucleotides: TGCGCCAGCAGCCAATGGGCCACTGAAGCTTTCTTT.

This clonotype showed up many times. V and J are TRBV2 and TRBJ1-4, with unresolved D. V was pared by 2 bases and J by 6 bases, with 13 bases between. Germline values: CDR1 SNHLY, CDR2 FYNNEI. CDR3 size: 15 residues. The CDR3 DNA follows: TGTGCCAGCAGTGAAAGGACCCGTTTTTATGAAAAACTGTTTTTT. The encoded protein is CASSERTRFYEKLFF.

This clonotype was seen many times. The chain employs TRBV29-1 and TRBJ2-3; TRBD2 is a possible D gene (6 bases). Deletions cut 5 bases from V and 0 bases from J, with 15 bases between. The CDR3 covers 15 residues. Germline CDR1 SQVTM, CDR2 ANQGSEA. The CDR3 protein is CSVHLADPSTDTQYF. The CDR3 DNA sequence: TGCAGCGTTCACTTAGCGGATCCTAGCACAGATACGCAGTATTTT.

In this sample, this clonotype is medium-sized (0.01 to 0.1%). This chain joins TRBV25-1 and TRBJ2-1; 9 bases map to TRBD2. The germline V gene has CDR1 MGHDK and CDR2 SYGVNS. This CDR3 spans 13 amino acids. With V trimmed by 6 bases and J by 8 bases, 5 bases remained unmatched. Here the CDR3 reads CASSSSGNDEQFF. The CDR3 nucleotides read TGTGCCAGCAGCTCTAGCGGGAACGATGAGCAGTTCTTC.